This entry describes one T cell receptor beta chain. CDR3 length equals 14 residues. The germline V and J ends were trimmed by 6 bases and 7 bases, with 18 bases remaining between them. Germline lookup yields CDR1 MNHEY and CDR2 SMNVEV (reference sequence). The source of the sample is a study of blood T cell repertoires in COVID-19. As for the study in general: PBMCs, B-cell-depleted T cells, or T cells were the source of the cDNA or gDNA that made up the material.

In the authors' workflow: Quantification of nucleated cells was approximated via reference gene primer amplification. Only in-frame clones appear in the TCRdb table, and some are missing; sequencing was by immunoSEQ multiplex PCR. V, J and clone size were drawn from that table, and D and trimming were deduced from the DNA. The data contain some 250,000 clones, approximately 86% of them seen just once; the ten biggest clones take up roughly 3.1%. The TCR comes from a woman in her late teens or twenties with acute or convalescent COVID-19. The sequencing sample was made of peripheral blood. The V gene is TRBV27, the J gene TRBJ1-1, with D possibly matching TRBD1 (5 bases). Here the CDR3 DNA reads TGTGCCAGCAGCCTTACTGACGGGGGTTTTGAAGCTTTCTTT. Encoded protein: CASSLTDGGFEAFF.